These 10 T cell receptor beta chains share one sample of origin, sequenced in a study of blood T cell repertoires in COVID-19. This table comes from immunoSEQ multiplex PCR, and its TCRdb copy is limited to in-frame clones, with some not included. The repertoire consists of approximately 440,000 clones, with approximately 89% occurring once and the leading ten covering around 12%. The specimen sequenced was peripheral blood. Source of these receptors: a woman aged 45-59 years with COVID-19, enrolled during active disease.

This chain uses TRBV7-6 with TRBJ2-3; unclear D gene. Trimming stripped 4 bases from V and 0 bases from J, with 2 bases between. The CDR3 consists of 12 residues. CDR1 is SGHVS, CDR2 FNYEAQ, per germline. In DNA, the CDR3 is TGTGCCAGCAGCTCAAGCACAGATACGCAGTATTTT. Encoded protein: CASSSSTDTQYF.

This rearrangement joins TRBV6-5 to TRBJ1-5; tentative D call: TRBD1 (5 bases). Trimming left V 8 bases short and J 0 bases short, with 11 bases between. Germline V gene sequence: CDR1 MNHEY, CDR2 SVGAGI. The CDR3 is 14 amino acids. The CDR3 loop reads CASRQLYSNQPQHF. The DNA for the CDR3 is TGTGCCAGCCGACAGCTCTATAGCAATCAGCCCCAGCATTTT.

V and J are TRBV19 and TRBJ2-3, with 8 nucleotides matching TRBD2. The germline gives CDR1 LNHDA, CDR2 SQIVND (reference sequence). V gave up 4 bases and J gave up 6 bases; unmatched junction bases: 12. This CDR3 contains 16 residues. The CDR3, as DNA: TGTGCCAGTAGTACCCCTCGGGGGGGCCGGGTTGATACGCAGTATTTT. As protein: CASSTPRGGRVDTQYF.

The chain joins TRBV6-5 to TRBJ1-2, with a possible D match to TRBD1 (5 bases). V lost 0 bases and J lost 8, with 13 bases in between. Germline V gene sequence: CDR1 MNHEY, CDR2 SVGAGI. This CDR3 has 14 residues. CDR3 bases: TGTGCCAGCAGTTACTCGAGGCAGGGAGGGGGCTACACCTTC. Translation gives CASSYSRQGGGYTF.

The CDR3 sequence is CASSFDRGPPPLHF. The CDR3 bases are TGTGCCAGCAGTTTCGACAGGGGCCCTCCACCCCTCCACTTT. This sequence joins TRBV6-5 and TRBJ1-6; 8 bases match TRBD1. The trim removed 4 bases at V and 11 bases at J, leaving 7 bases unmatched. The germline V gene has CDR1 MNHEY and CDR2 SVGAGI. The CDR3 loop spans 14 amino acids.

V usage is TRBV7-8 and J usage is TRBJ1-1; tentative D call: TRBD1 (6 bases). Germline CDR1 SGHVS, CDR2 FQNEAQ. The CDR3 spans 15 residues. With 4 bases removed from V and 5 bases from J, the gap between germline ends came to 17 bases. The CDR3 DNA reads as TGTGCCAGCAGCTCCATTACAGGGCTGGGGACTGAAGCTTTCTTT. It is translated as CASSSITGLGTEAFF.

This chain uses TRBV9 with TRBJ1-6; 8 bases are shared with TRBD1. V gave up 2 bases and J gave up 8 bases; unmatched junction bases: 3. Germline CDR1 reads SGDLS; CDR2 reads YYNGEE. CDR3 length: 14 amino acids. In DNA, the CDR3 is TGTGCCAGCAGCGTCTCGGACAGGGATTCACCCCTCCACTTT. It yields the protein CASSVSDRDSPLHF.

The chain uses TRBV6-1 and TRBJ1-1, with D maybe TRBD1 (5 bases). Between the trimmed V and J ends, which lost 1 base and 8 bases, there was a span of 11 bases. The germline CDR1 and CDR2 sequences are MNHNS and SASEGT. This CDR3 has 13 residues. In DNA form, the CDR3 reads TGTGCCAGCAGTGAAGATCCGGGGGGAGAAGCTTTCTTT. This sequence encodes CASSEDPGGEAFF.

J is TRBJ1-1 and V is TRBV19, with TRBD1 matching over 9 bases. The trim removed 7 bases at V and 3 bases at J, leaving 6 bases unmatched. Germline CDR1 is LNHDA and CDR2 is SQIVND (reference sequence). The CDR3 is made up of 14 amino acids. Here the CDR3 DNA reads TGTGCCAGTACCCCGACAGGGGGGTACACTGAAGCTTTCTTT. As protein: CASTPTGGYTEAFF.

This clone has a single count. Other DNA sequences in this sample translate to the same CDR3. The chain recombines TRBV6-5 with TRBJ1-1, with D uncertain. The CDR3 totals 14 residues. The V end was cut by 6 bases, the J end by 0 bases, with 11 bases between. Germline lookup yields CDR1 MNHEY and CDR2 SVGAGI. The CDR3: CASSLELLNTEAFF. The CDR3 region has the DNA TGTGCCAGCAGCCTGGAGTTGTTGAACACTGAAGCTTTCTTT.